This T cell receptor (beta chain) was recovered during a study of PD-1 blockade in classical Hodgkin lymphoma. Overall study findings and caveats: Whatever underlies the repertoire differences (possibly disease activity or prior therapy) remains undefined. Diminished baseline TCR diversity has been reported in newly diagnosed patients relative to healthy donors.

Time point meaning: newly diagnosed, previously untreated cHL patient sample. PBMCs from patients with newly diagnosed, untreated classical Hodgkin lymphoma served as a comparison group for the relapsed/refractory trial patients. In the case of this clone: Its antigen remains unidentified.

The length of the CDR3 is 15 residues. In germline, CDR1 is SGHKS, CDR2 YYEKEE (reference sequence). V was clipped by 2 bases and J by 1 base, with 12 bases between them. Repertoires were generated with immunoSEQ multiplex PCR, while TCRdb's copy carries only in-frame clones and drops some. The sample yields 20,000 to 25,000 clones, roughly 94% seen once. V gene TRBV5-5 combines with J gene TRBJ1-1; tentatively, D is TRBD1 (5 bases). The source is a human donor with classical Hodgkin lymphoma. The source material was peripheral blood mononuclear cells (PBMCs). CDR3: CASSFGPQGNTEAFF. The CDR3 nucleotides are TGTGCCAGCAGCTTCGGCCCCCAGGGGAACACTGAAGCTTTCTTT.